This T cell receptor (beta chain) originates from a study of T cell repertoires in cytomegalovirus infection. Study-wide background: Matching HLA type and CMV infection were both indicated by public TCR beta signatures.

Findings and limits, study-wide: The ex vivo response showed dominance by HLA-C-restricted CMV-specific TCR beta clonotypes. Individuals carrying CMV plus the relevant HLA were identified by cumulative frequency of public TCR beta families.

Regarding this clonotype: The antigen remains undetermined.

Looked up from germline, CDR1 is SEHNR and CDR2 is FQNEAQ (reference sequence). The CDR3 runs to 16 residues. Trimming took 5 bases from V and 4 from J; bases not matched to a gene: 8. TCRdb ran MiXCR on the reads and lists one entry per CDR3 protein. This table holds nearly 650,000 distinct CDR3 sequences, less than 25% found once. Sequenced material: CD8+ T cells from PBMCs. The receptor's source is a human donor in good health (CMV status not recorded). Some clones in this sample may be carry-over from other donors' samples. This sequence joins TRBV7-9 and TRBJ2-7; 13 bases match TRBD2. The CDR3 spells CASSRTSGGLEYEQYF. The CDR3 nucleotides are TGTGCCAGCAGCCGGACTAGCGGGGGTCTGGAGTACGAGCAGTACTTC.